This TCR beta chain was captured by sequencing in a study of blood T cell repertoires in COVID-19. Study as a whole: Collection of acute and convalescent COVID-19 samples took place in the United States, Italy and Spain. Sources were T cells, B-cell-depleted T cells, or PBMCs; the material itself was cDNA or gDNA.

Under the authors' procedure: Amplification with reference gene primers provided the estimates of nucleated cell counts. Repertoires were generated with immunoSEQ multiplex PCR, while TCRdb's copy carries only in-frame clones and drops some. The V and J calls and clone size come from that table; D and trimming were worked out from the DNA. The top ten hold roughly 1.8% of the sample, which has approximately 26,000 clones, 90% seen once. The TCR was taken from a woman aged 55-70 years with active COVID-19. Sequencing was carried out using peripheral blood.

CDR3 residues: CSVIFSYTGELFF. The CDR3 DNA reads as TGCAGCGTTATTTTCTCCTACACCGGGGAGCTGTTTTTT. The chain recombines TRBV29-1 with TRBJ2-2; D gene uncertain. Germline V gene sequence: CDR1 SQVTM, CDR2 ANQGSEA. The CDR3 runs 13 residues. V was clipped by 5 bases and J by 3 bases, with 10 bases between them.